The 20 T cell receptor beta chains presented below share a single source sample, sequenced in a study of T-cell reconstitution after alpha-beta-depleted transplantation in children. Unique molecular identifiers were incorporated into the prepared TCRbeta library. TCRdb passed the PCR reads through MiXCR, listing each CDR3 protein once. This table has 350,000 to 450,000 distinct CDR3 sequences, approximately 12% appearing once. Source: PBMCs, taken from the stem cell graft. These receptors all come from a human donor who donated a stem cell graft to a child with Fanconi anemia.

This clonotype was counted a few times. The CDR3 is CASRPGATEETQYF. The CDR3 DNA sequence: TGCGCCAGCCGCCCCGGGGCCACCGAAGAGACCCAGTACTTC. The chain carries TRBV5-1 and TRBJ2-5; the D call may be TRBD1 or TRBD2 (5 bases each). The CDR3 runs 14 residues. Germline lookup yields CDR1 SGHRS and CDR2 YFSETQ. V shed 7 bases and J shed 3 bases, with 16 bases lying between them.

This clonotype has just a few counts. The V gene is TRBV7-9, the J gene TRBJ2-2; D possibly corresponds to TRBD1 (5 bases). The CDR3 has 14 amino acids. The germline V gene encodes CDR1 SEHNR and CDR2 FQNEAQ (reference sequence). Trimming took 6 bases from V and 7 from J, leaving 15 bases between them. DNA of the CDR3: TGTGCCAGCAGAATGGCAGGGTCATTCGGGGAGCTGTTTTTT. Its translation: CASRMAGSFGELFF.

For the CDR3, the DNA is TGTGCCAGCTACCAGGGTAGGGACACTGAAGCTTTCTTT. It encodes CASYQGRDTEAFF. The V gene is TRBV18, the J gene TRBJ1-1, with D tentatively TRBD1 (5 bases). The CDR3 covers 13 residues. CDR1 is KGHSH and CDR2 is LQKENI in the germline V gene. The ends were cut back, 7 bases at V and 3 bases at J, with 12 bases in the middle.

This clonotype has a count of ten or more. The V and J genes are TRBV5-1 and TRBJ2-1; 9 nucleotides agree with TRBD2. The J segment lost 5 bases and the V segment lost 0 bases, leaving 3 bases of the junction unmatched. The CDR3 covers 15 residues. The germline gives CDR1 SGHRS, CDR2 YFSETQ. CDR3: CASSLGAGGNNEQFF. CDR3 nucleotides: TGCGCCAGCAGCTTGGGAGCGGGGGGTAACAATGAGCAGTTCTTC.

This rearrangement joins TRBV20-1 to TRBJ2-7, with D tentatively TRBD1 (6 bases). The CDR3 totals 12 residues. Trimming left V 5 bases short and J 5 bases short, with 13 bases between. The germline gives CDR1 DFQATT, CDR2 SNEGSKA (reference sequence). The CDR3 DNA reads as TGCAGTGCTCCACAGGGTTACCACGAGCAGTACGTC. It encodes CSAPQGYHEQYV.

In its sample, this clonotype was seen a few times. The rearrangement uses TRBV7-2 and TRBJ1-1, with 7 bases matching TRBD1. The CDR3 length is 13 residues. V lost 2 bases and J lost 8; bases outside the gene matches: 5. Germline loops: CDR1 SGHTA, CDR2 FQGNSA. The CDR3 sequence is CASSLLSGGEAFF. The CDR3 DNA reads TGTGCCAGCAGCTTATTGTCAGGGGGGGAAGCTTTCTTT.

This clonotype occurred a few times. The V gene is TRBV12-3 or TRBV12-4, the J gene TRBJ2-3; 11 nucleotides align to TRBD1. V shed 6 bases and J 4 bases; nucleotides not matched to a gene: 12. This CDR3 is 17 amino acids long. As DNA, the CDR3 is TGTGCCAGCAGGCCCTTAGACGGACAGGGGGCATCAGATACGCAGTATTTT. Protein sequence: CASRPLDGQGASDTQYF.

The V call is TRBV4-2, the J call TRBJ2-2; tentatively, D is TRBD2 (5 bases). The germline V and J ends were trimmed by 4 bases and 8 bases, with 23 bases remaining between them. Germline assignment: CDR1 LGHNA and CDR2 YNFKEQ. The CDR3 totals 17 residues. The DNA of the CDR3 is TGTGCCAGCAGCCTTGAAACCGGACTGACGTCGGTTGGGGAGCTGTTTTTT. This translates into CASSLETGLTSVGELFF.

This clonotype came up a few times. V and J are TRBV14 and TRBJ2-1, with D uncertain. Germline CDR1 and CDR2: SGHDN and FVKESK. V lost 4 bases and J lost 7, with 14 bases in between. The CDR3 is 14 residues long. CDR3 sequence reads: CASSLEPSWNEQFF. The CDR3 region has the DNA TGTGCCAGCAGCCTCGAACCTAGTTGGAATGAGCAGTTCTTC.

This clonotype was found many times. The chain is built from TRBV6-2 or TRBV6-3 and TRBJ2-3; D is uncertain. V lost 4 bases and J 0 bases, leaving 11 bases between the germline ends. Per germline, CDR1 MNHEY and CDR2 SVGEGT. The CDR3 totals 15 residues. Here the CDR3 reads CASSFYSSSTDTQYF. The CDR3 DNA follows: TGTGCCAGCAGTTTCTACTCTTCTAGCACAGATACGCAGTATTTT.

This rearrangement joins TRBV12-3 or TRBV12-4 to TRBJ1-5; possible D gene TRBD1, 6 bases. The CDR3 is made up of 15 amino acids. Trimming removed 3 bases at V and 9 bases at J, with 18 bases between. The CDR3: CASSLAGGPGRPQHF. CDR3 coding DNA: TGTGCCAGCAGTTTGGCCGGGGGGCCGGGCCGGCCCCAGCATTTT.

This chain uses TRBV5-1 with TRBJ1-4; 7 bases match TRBD1. Germline values: CDR1 SGHRS, CDR2 YFSETQ. The CDR3 is made up of 15 amino acids. The ends lost 3 bases at V and 7 bases at J; junction bases unmatched: 9. CDR3 sequence: CASSSQDPGGEKLFF. The CDR3 DNA is TGCGCCAGCAGCTCTCAAGACCCAGGGGGTGAAAAACTGTTTTTT. The full variable domain, completed using reference TRBV5-1 and TRBJ1-4, is KAGVTQTPRYLIKTRGQQVTLSCSPISGHRSVSWYQQTPGQGLQFLFEYFSETQRNKGNFPGRFSGRQFSNSRSEMNVSTLELGDSALYLCASSSQDPGGEKLFFGSGTQLSVL.

The chain has TRBV30 and TRBJ1-1, with D hard to call. The germline CDR1 and CDR2 sequences are GTSNPN and SVGIG (reference sequence). Trimming cost V 5 bases and J 1 base, with 11 bases left between them. The CDR3 runs to 13 residues. CDR3 sequence (DNA): TGTGCCTGGGCCCGGACCCGGAACACTGAAGCTTTCTTT. Amino acid sequence: CAWARTRNTEAFF.

This clonotype has a handful of counts. V is TRBV29-1 and J is TRBJ2-5; D is uncertain. The germline V gene encodes CDR1 SQVTM and CDR2 ANQGSEA. With 4 bases removed from V and 2 bases from J, the gap between germline ends came to 17 bases. There are 15 residues in the CDR3. As DNA, the CDR3 is TGCAGCGTTGTTTTATTTACCGTGGCGCAAGAGACCCAGTACTTC. Translation: CSVVLFTVAQETQYF.

This clonotype occurred many times. The rearrangement links TRBV5-1 to TRBJ1-2; 8 bases are a match to TRBD1. Germline V CDR1 and CDR2: SGHRS, YFSETQ. The CDR3 has 14 residues. V gave up 4 bases and J gave up 8 bases; unmatched junction bases: 10. The DNA of the CDR3 is TGCGCCAGCAGCACCATTCAGGGGGCGCGGGGCTACACCTTC. Protein: CASSTIQGARGYTF.

The V call is TRBV12-3 or TRBV12-4, the J call TRBJ2-2; 9 nucleotides match TRBD1. The V segment lost 6 bases and the J segment 6 bases; nucleotides outside the gene matches: 2. The length of the CDR3 is 13 residues. CDR3 region: CASSRQGAGELFF. The DNA of the CDR3 is TGTGCCAGCAGCCGACAGGGGGCCGGGGAGCTGTTTTTT.

This clonotype came up many times. The CDR3 sequence is CASSLGSSMRETQYF. CDR3 nucleotides: TGCGCCAGCAGCCTAGGGTCTTCTATGAGAGAGACCCAGTACTTC. This sequence joins TRBV5-1 and TRBJ2-5; D is undetermined. Germline V gene sequence: CDR1 SGHRS, CDR2 YFSETQ. Trimming took 4 bases from V and 4 from J, leaving 17 bases between them. CDR3 length equals 15 residues.

V usage is TRBV20-1 and J usage is TRBJ2-1, with D tentatively TRBD2 (5 bases). Germline V gene data show CDR1 as DFQATT and CDR2 as SNEGSKA (reference sequence). CDR3 length: 15 amino acids. V was pared by 3 bases and J by 9 bases, with 21 bases between. The DNA of the CDR3 is TGCAGTGCTAGCTTAGTGGGTCGGGGTAATGGTGAGCAGTTCTTC. It specifies CSASLVGRGNGEQFF.

This clonotype was seen only once. The V call is TRBV2, the J call TRBJ1-6; 7 bases agree with TRBD1. Germline trimming cut 6 bases from V and 10 bases from J; bases unmatched to any gene: 9. Germline V gene lookup returns CDR1 SNHLY and CDR2 FYNNEI. The CDR3 is made up of 14 amino acids. The CDR3 sequence: CASRGGRVGSPLHF. CDR3 DNA: TGTGCCAGCAGAGGGGGCAGGGTTGGGTCACCCCTCCACTTT. Based on the CDR3 plus reference TRBV2 and TRBJ1-6, the full variable domain is EPEVTQTPSHQVTQMGQEVILRCVPISNHLYFYWYRQILGQKVEFLVSFYNNEISEKSEIFDDQFSVERPDGSNFTLKIRSTKLEDSAMYFCASRGGRVGSPLHFGNGTRLTVT.

V is TRBV12-3 or TRBV12-4 and J is TRBJ2-6; TRBD1 matches 7 bases. The CDR3 covers 15 residues. V shed 6 bases, J shed 2 bases, and the junction held 4 bases outside the gene matches. DNA of the CDR3: TGTGCCAGCAGACCTGACAGGGCTGGGGCCAACGTCCTGACTTTC. Its translation is CASRPDRAGANVLTF.